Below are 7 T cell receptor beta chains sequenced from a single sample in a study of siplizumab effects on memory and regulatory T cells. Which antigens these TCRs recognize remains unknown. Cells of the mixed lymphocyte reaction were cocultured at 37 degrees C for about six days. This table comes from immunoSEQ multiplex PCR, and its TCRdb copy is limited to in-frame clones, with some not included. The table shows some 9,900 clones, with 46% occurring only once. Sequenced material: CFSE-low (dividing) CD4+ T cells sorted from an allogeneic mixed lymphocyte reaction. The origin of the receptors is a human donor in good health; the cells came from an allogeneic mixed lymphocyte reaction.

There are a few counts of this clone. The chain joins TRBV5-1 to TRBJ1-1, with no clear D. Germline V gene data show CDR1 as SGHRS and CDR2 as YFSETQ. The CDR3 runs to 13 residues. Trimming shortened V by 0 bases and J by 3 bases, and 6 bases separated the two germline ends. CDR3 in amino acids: CASSLVADTEAFF. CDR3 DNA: TGCGCCAGCAGCTTGGTAGCAGACACTGAAGCTTTCTTT.

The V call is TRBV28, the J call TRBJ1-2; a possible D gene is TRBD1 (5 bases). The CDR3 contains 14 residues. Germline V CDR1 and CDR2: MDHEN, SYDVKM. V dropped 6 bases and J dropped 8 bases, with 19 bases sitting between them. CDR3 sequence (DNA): TGTGCCAGCAGCATTACCCCGGGGGGAAAGGGCTACACCTTC. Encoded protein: CASSITPGGKGYTF.

CDR3 region: CASSRGRRNTIYF. In nucleotides, the CDR3 is TGTGCCAGCAGCCGGGGGCGTCGAAACACCATATATTTT. The gene calls are TRBV5-6 and TRBJ1-3; D perhaps matches TRBD1 (6 bases). Trimming pared 4 bases from V and 5 bases from J, leaving 10 bases between. Germline lookup yields CDR1 SGHDT and CDR2 YYEEEE. The CDR3 sequence is 13 residues long.

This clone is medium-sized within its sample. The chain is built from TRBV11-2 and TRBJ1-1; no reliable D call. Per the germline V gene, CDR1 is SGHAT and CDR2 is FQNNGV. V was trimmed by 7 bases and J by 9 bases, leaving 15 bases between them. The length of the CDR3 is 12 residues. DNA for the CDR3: TGTGCCAGCATGAGTGGGAGGTATAAAGCTTTCTTT. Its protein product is CASMSGRYKAFF.

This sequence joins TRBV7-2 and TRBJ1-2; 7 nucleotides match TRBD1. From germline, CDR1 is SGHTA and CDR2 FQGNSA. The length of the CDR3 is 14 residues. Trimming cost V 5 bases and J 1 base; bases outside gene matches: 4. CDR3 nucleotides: TGTGCCAGCAGCCCGACAGGGTTTAACTATGGCTACACCTTC. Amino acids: CASSPTGFNYGYTF.

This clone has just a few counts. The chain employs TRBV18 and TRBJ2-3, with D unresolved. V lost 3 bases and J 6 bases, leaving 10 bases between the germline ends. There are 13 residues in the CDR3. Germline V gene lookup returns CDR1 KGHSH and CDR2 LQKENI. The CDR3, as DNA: TGTGCCAGCTCACCCGGTCAAGTCGATACGCAGTATTTT. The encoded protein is CASSPGQVDTQYF.

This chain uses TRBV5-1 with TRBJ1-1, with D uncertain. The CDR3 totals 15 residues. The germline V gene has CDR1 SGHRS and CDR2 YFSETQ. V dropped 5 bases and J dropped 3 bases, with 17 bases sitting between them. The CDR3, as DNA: TGCGCCAGCAGTTTGACTACGAGGAGGGACACTGAAGCTTTCTTT. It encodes CASSLTTRRDTEAFF.